Described below is a single T cell receptor (beta chain) sequence and its context. The antigen is unknown. The immunoSEQ assay was version 4, run in survey mode. TCRdb keeps only in-frame clones here, not all; method: immunoSEQ multiplex PCR. Of about 33,000 clones listed, 82% were seen once; the top ten hold roughly 6.7%. Stimulation used approximately 9.5 ug/mL lysate from CMV-infected fibroblasts. Sorted nonresponding memory CD4+ T cells were CD40L-negative, CD69-negative, CD45RO-high. Germline assignment: CDR1 MNHEY and CDR2 SMNVEV (reference sequence). The CDR3 contains 14 residues. Trimming took 10 bases from V and 5 from J, leaving 17 bases between them. The sample belongs to a study of persistence of HIV-infected CD4 T cells.

This TCR came from an adult woman with HIV who was CMV-seropositive. This chain links TRBV27 with TRBJ1-4; D may be TRBD1 (5 bases). The source material was CD4+ T cells sorted from PBMCs after approximately 19-hour stimulation, sampled from a patient who received antiretroviral therapy. The CDR3 DNA is TGTGCCACCTCAGTTTGGAAGGGGAATGAAAAACTGTTTTTT. As protein: CATSVWKGNEKLFF.